Following are 17 T cell receptor beta chains from one sample sequenced in a study of identifying expanded T cells in peripheral blood. Measured with immunoSEQ multiplex PCR; TCRdb has only the in-frame clones, and not every one. Seen here are 90,000 to 120,000 clones, around nine tenths observed once, and the top ten hold about 17%. The sample was blood. Source of these receptors: a person between 18 and 75 years old in good health.

This chain links TRBV4-2 with TRBJ1-1; TRBD1 agrees at 10 bases. The germline CDR1 and CDR2 sequences are LGHNA and YNFKEQ. The CDR3 length is 15 residues. V was pared by 5 bases and J by 7 bases, with 10 bases of the junction left unmatched. CDR3 loop: CASSFRTGGDDEAFF. The CDR3 nucleotides are TGTGCCAGCAGCTTTAGGACAGGGGGAGACGATGAAGCTTTCTTT.

The rearrangement joins TRBV19 to TRBJ1-2; D is uncertain. CDR3 length equals 14 residues. The V end lost 5 bases, the J end lost 8 bases, and 18 bases lay between the germline ends. The germline gives CDR1 LNHDA, CDR2 SQIVND (reference sequence). For the CDR3, the DNA is TGTGCCAGTAGTCTTACAAGAGGCAGTAACGGCTACACCTTC. Amino acid sequence: CASSLTRGSNGYTF. Full variable domain (remainder filled in from reference TRBV19 and TRBJ1-2): DGGITQSPKYLFRKEGQNVTLSCEQNLNHDAMYWYRQDPGQGLRLIYYSQIVNDFQKGDIAEGYSVSREKKESFPLTVTSAQKNPTAFYLCASSLTRGSNGYTFGSGTRLTVV.

A remark on this clone: The junction does not match germline at one end; this may be a read error. This chain uses TRBV7-2 with TRBJ1-1, with 11 positions matching TRBD1. The CDR3 spans 14 residues. CDR1 and CDR2 from the germline V gene are SGHTA and FQGNSA. The CDR3 here is CASSQSSTGTGGGF. Written as DNA, the CDR3 is TGTGCCAGCAGCCAATCTTCTACCGGGACAGGGGGAGGGTTT.

V usage is TRBV6-5 and J usage is TRBJ2-3; 7 nucleotides line up with TRBD2. The CDR3 is 13 residues long. CDR1 and CDR2 (germline): MNHEY, SVGAGI. V lost 6 bases, J lost 4 bases, and 4 bases stayed unmatched. The CDR3 loop reads CASRRTRADTQYF. DNA for the CDR3: TGTGCCAGCAGAAGGACTAGGGCAGATACGCAGTATTTT.

The chain employs TRBV5-4 and TRBJ1-4; no clear D gene. Germline V gene data show CDR1 as SGHNT and CDR2 as YYREEE (reference sequence). Deletions cut 1 base from V and 4 bases from J, with 11 bases between. This CDR3 is 15 amino acids long. The CDR3 DNA reads TGTGCCAGCAGCTTGAGTCCATTAGTTAATGAAAAACTGTTTTTT. Protein product: CASSLSPLVNEKLFF.

V usage is TRBV6-5 and J usage is TRBJ2-7; 7 bases fit TRBD2. CDR3 length: 14 residues. Germline CDR1 MNHEY, CDR2 SVGAGI. V lost 1 base and J lost 3; bases outside the gene matches: 3. Here the CDR3 DNA reads TGTGCCAGCAGTTACTGGCTAGCGGTCTACGAGCAGTACTTC. Translating it yields CASSYWLAVYEQYF.

The chain links TRBV4-3 to TRBJ2-7, with 7 bases fitting TRBD2. The CDR3 covers 17 residues. Germline V CDR1 and CDR2: LGHNA, YSLEER. After removal of 4 bases from V and 0 bases from J, the junction contained 12 bases not matched to a gene. CDR3 in DNA: TGCGCCAGCAGCCCGGGTTCGGGGGGTTCGAGCTCCTACGAGCAGTACTTC. It specifies CASSPGSGGSSSYEQYF.

The gene calls are TRBV11-2 and TRBJ2-1; 7 bases line up with TRBD1. The length of the CDR3 is 17 residues. The germline V gene has CDR1 SGHAT and CDR2 FQNNGV. Germline trimming cut 1 base from V and 2 bases from J; bases unmatched to any gene: 8. The CDR3 reads CASSLVVPGTAYNEQFF. In DNA form, the CDR3 reads TGTGCCAGCAGCTTAGTAGTCCCAGGGACAGCCTACAATGAGCAGTTCTTC.

This clone was detected only once. The chain carries TRBV7-9 and TRBJ2-5; 8 nucleotides match TRBD2. The CDR3 is 17 residues long. CDR1 and CDR2 from the germline V gene are SEHNR and FQNEAQ (reference sequence). Unmatched junction bases numbered 8, after V lost 1 base and J lost 1 base. CDR3 sequence (DNA): TGTGCCAGCAGCTTAGAGATAGGCGGGGGGCTCCAAGAGACCCAGTACTTC. Translating it yields CASSLEIGGGLQETQYF.

The V call is TRBV10-2, the J call TRBJ2-1; the D gene is possibly TRBD1 (5 bases). V was pared by 4 bases and J by 7 bases, with 20 bases between. The CDR3 loop spans 16 amino acids. Per germline, CDR1 WSHSY and CDR2 SAAADI. In nucleotides, the CDR3 is TGCGCCAGCAGTGGACAAGGGGCCCCGGGTGGGAATGAGCAGTTCTTC. Residues: CASSGQGAPGGNEQFF.

The chain carries TRBV27 and TRBJ1-2; 10 nucleotides match TRBD1. The CDR3 is 16 amino acids. Germline V gene data show CDR1 as MNHEY and CDR2 as SMNVEV (reference sequence). V lost 2 bases to trimming and J lost 8 bases; unmatched junction nucleotides: 11. The DNA of the CDR3 is TGTGCCAGCAGTTTAGGTGTTTTGCGGGACAGGGGAGGCTACACCTTC. Its translation: CASSLGVLRDRGGYTF.

The genes are TRBV2 and TRBJ1-6, with 8 nucleotides matching TRBD1. The CDR3 is 14 residues long. Germline V gene lookup returns CDR1 SNHLY and CDR2 FYNNEI. The J segment lost 9 bases and the V segment lost 5 bases, leaving 6 bases of the junction unmatched. CDR3 residues: CASSTGTGGSPLHF. The CDR3 DNA follows: TGTGCCAGCAGTACCGGGACAGGTGGTTCACCCCTCCACTTT.

V gene TRBV7-2 combines with J gene TRBJ2-7; the D gene is possibly TRBD2 (5 bases). CDR1 is SGHTA and CDR2 is FQGNSA in the germline V gene. CDR3 length: 15 amino acids. V was trimmed by 3 bases and J by 7 bases, leaving 19 bases between them. CDR3 coding DNA: TGTGCCAGCAGCTTCTTATCCACTAGTAAGCTGGAGCAGTACTTC. Amino acid sequence: CASSFLSTSKLEQYF. Together with reference TRBV7-2 and TRBJ2-7, the CDR3 gives the full variable domain: GAGVSQSPSNKVTEKGKDVELRCDPISGHTALYWYRQSLGQGLEFLIYFQGNSAPDKSGLPSDRFSAERTGGSVSTLTIQRTQQEDSAVYLCASSFLSTSKLEQYFGPGTRLTVT.

The CDR3, as DNA: TGTGCCAGCAGCTTGGAGGGGGGTTCTAATGAAAAACTGTTTTTT. Translation: CASSLEGGSNEKLFF. This chain connects TRBV5-4 to TRBJ1-4; maybe TRBD1 (6 bases). The CDR3 loop spans 15 amino acids. Trimming took 0 bases from V and 3 from J, leaving 9 bases between them. Germline CDR1 and CDR2: SGHNT and YYREEE (reference sequence).

V and J are TRBV6-6 and TRBJ1-3; 9 bases are a match to TRBD1. Germline V lookup: CDR1 MNHNY, CDR2 SVGAGI (reference sequence). The CDR3 is made up of 14 amino acids. V lost 7 bases and J lost 11; bases outside the gene matches: 12. The CDR3 DNA reads TGTGCCAGCACCATAGGCCGGGACAGGGACTCCATATATTTT. Translation gives CASTIGRDRDSIYF.

The V call is TRBV28, the J call TRBJ1-2; tentative D call: TRBD1 (5 bases). Trimming stripped 6 bases from V and 4 bases from J, with 15 bases between. The germline CDR1 and CDR2 sequences are MDHEN and SYDVKM. This CDR3 is 14 amino acids long. The CDR3 nucleotides are TGTGCCAGCAGCCTGGGGGTTGGAGGCTATGGCTACACCTTC. Translating it yields CASSLGVGGYGYTF.

The chain uses TRBV6-5 and TRBJ1-5; no clear D. There are 14 residues in the CDR3. Germline CDR1 reads MNHEY; CDR2 reads SVGAGI. The V end lost 2 bases, the J end lost 6 bases, and 11 bases lay between the germline ends. CDR3 in DNA: TGTGCCAGCAGTTACGGAGGGTCGGGTCAGCCCCAGCATTTT. Translation gives CASSYGGSGQPQHF.